This TCR beta chain was sequenced during a study of control samples from healthy donors and cancer patients (dated by TCRdb to about 2020). Points on this clone: This clone's antigen is unknown. Base qualities were left out, and no much larger clone turns up one base away.

The library was made by the immunoSEQ multiplex PCR assay. Not all clones reach the TCRdb copy of this immuneACCESS table, which keeps in-frame sequences only. Checked studies attribute under half of the gap to unresolved V genes and leave the rest unexplained. This sample has around 22,000 clones in its table, and around 83% of those were observed once. Around 29% of the sample goes to the ten largest clones. The CDR3 starts with the cysteine, ends with the phenylalanine, and has 15 residues. The DNA shown is the 45-base CDR3, in frame from base 1. Looking up the germline V gene yields CDR1 MGHRA and CDR2 YSYEKL. A distance of 11 bases separates the germline ends of V and J, which lose 3 bases and 2 bases respectively.

The specimen was PBMCs. The rearrangement combines TRBV4-1 with TRBJ1-5; TRBD1 is a weak D gene call, 6 bases matching. The receptor's source is a man in his 60s with head and neck cancer. CDR3 protein: CASSQLQGGNQPQHF. The bases are TGCGCCAGCAGCCAGCTACAGGGAGGCAATCAGCCCCAGCATTTT.